This entry lists 12 T cell receptor beta chains sequenced from one sample in a study of blood T cells in healthy people across ages. Through a sample-barcoded 5' primer and a J-beta primer mix, a second PCR was run for 7 to 11 cycles. TCRdb re-derived calls from the 5' RACE reads in MiXCR, one entry per CDR3 protein. This table holds hundreds of thousands of distinct CDR3 sequences, nearly 60% found once. Sequences were obtained from blood. The receptors originated from a young man in good health.

This clonotype has a handful of counts. J is TRBJ2-7 and V is TRBV13; the D gene is possibly TRBD1 (5 bases). The CDR3 has 13 amino acids. Germline V CDR1 and CDR2: PRHDT, FYEKMQ (reference sequence). Trimming shortened V by 2 bases and J by 1 base, and 6 bases separated the two germline ends. The CDR3 is CASSLRQSYEQYF. CDR3 coding DNA: TGTGCCAGCAGCTTAAGACAGTCCTACGAGCAGTACTTC.

This rearrangement joins TRBV4-2 to TRBJ2-5; 9 bases map to TRBD2. CDR1 LGHNA and CDR2 YNFKEQ come from the germline V gene. V trimming: 0 bases; J trimming: 3 bases; junction bases outside the gene matches: 5. The length of the CDR3 is 16 residues. The CDR3 bases are TGTGCCAGCAGCCAAGATCTCCGCGGGGGGGAAGAGACCCAGTACTTC. This translates into CASSQDLRGGEETQYF.

V is TRBV27 and J is TRBJ2-1, with D possibly TRBD1 on 5 matching bases. With the DNA end fitting TRBJ2-7 better, the J assignment may be wrong. CDR3 length: 13 amino acids. The germline V gene encodes CDR1 MNHEY and CDR2 SMNVEV (reference sequence). The CDR3 sequence is CASSLGLDLEQYF. The CDR3 nucleotides are TGTGCCAGCAGTTTGGGGCTAGATCTCGAGCAGTACTTC.

The count of this clonotype is one. This chain uses TRBV21-1 with TRBJ2-7; the table's D call, TRBD1, was not checked against the DNA. TRBV21-1 is reported as a pseudogene. This CDR3 has 14 residues. Here the CDR3 reads CASSDQGFPYEQYF. For the CDR3, the DNA is TGTGCCAGCAGTGACCAGGGGTTCCCCTACGAGCAGTACTTC.

This clonotype was detected ten times or more. This chain joins TRBV29-1 and TRBJ2-5, with D unresolved. The V gene lost 4 bases and the J gene lost 5 bases, with 5 bases spanning the gap. Germline CDR1 and CDR2: SQVTM and ANQGSEA. The CDR3 contains 10 residues. The CDR3 region is CSVGSETQYF. CDR3 nucleotide sequence: TGCAGCGTTGGAAGTGAGACCCAGTACTTC.

There are a few counts of this clonotype. The chain has TRBV20-1 and TRBJ2-7, with D unclear. The CDR3 spans 11 residues. Germline V gene sequence: CDR1 DFQATT, CDR2 SNEGSKA (reference sequence). Trimming cost V 3 bases and J 1 base, with 4 bases left between them. The CDR3 nucleotides read TGCAGTGCTAGGCATTCCTACGAGCAGTACTTC. Its protein product is CSARHSYEQYF.

The CDR3 reads CASRPRTSGTGSTNEQFF. The CDR3 nucleotides are TGTGCCAGCCGACCCAGGACGAGTGGGACAGGGTCTACAAATGAGCAGTTCTTC. This chain connects TRBV6-1 to TRBJ2-1; 9 bases are shared with TRBD1. V gave up 8 bases and J gave up 7 bases; unmatched junction bases: 21. The length of the CDR3 is 18 residues. Germline CDR1 MNHNS, CDR2 SASEGT.

A note on this clonotype: An end of the junction differs from the germline gene, which may be a read error. V is TRBV25-1 and J is TRBJ2-5; TRBD1 matches 11 bases. Germline lookup yields CDR1 MGHDK and CDR2 SYGVNS. This CDR3 contains 18 residues. This CDR3 reads CASRESGQGVLRGETQYF. The CDR3 nucleotides read TGTGCCAGCAGAGAATCGGGACAGGGGGTTCTTAGAGGAGAGACCCAGTACTTC.

The genes are TRBV7-9 and TRBJ2-7; 9 positions agree with TRBD1. The J call is doubtful: the DNA matches TRBJ2-5 better. Germline assignment: CDR1 SEHNR and CDR2 FQNEAQ (reference sequence). The length of the CDR3 is 18 residues. CDR3 bases: TGTGCCAGCAGCTTAGCGGGGTCCGGGACAGGGATCCAAGAGACCCAGTACTTC. Translation: CASSLAGSGTGIQETQYF.

V is TRBV6-6 and J is TRBJ2-7; possibly TRBD2 for D (6 bases). This CDR3 contains 11 residues. The V end lost 6 bases, the J end lost 7 bases, and 10 bases lay between the germline ends. Germline V gene lookup returns CDR1 MNHNY and CDR2 SVGAGI (reference sequence). CDR3 loop: CASRWGGEQYF. CDR3 sequence (DNA): TGTGCCAGCAGGTGGGGAGGTGAGCAGTACTTC.

In its sample, this clonotype was seen once. The V and J genes are TRBV5-1 and TRBJ2-7; TRBD2 agrees at 9 bases. Germline values: CDR1 SGHRS, CDR2 YFSETQ. This CDR3 spans 14 amino acids. Unmatched junction bases numbered 5, after V lost 2 bases and J lost 5 bases. Written as DNA, the CDR3 is TGCGCCAGCAGCTTAGGGACTAGCATCGACGAGCAGTACTTC. Protein product: CASSLGTSIDEQYF.

This chain uses TRBV19 with TRBJ2-1; 7 nucleotides match TRBD2. The CDR3 is 15 residues long. V was pared by 8 bases and J by 6 bases, with 13 bases of the junction left unmatched. Germline V lookup: CDR1 LNHDA, CDR2 SQIVND (reference sequence). CDR3 DNA sequence: TGTGCCAGTTCCGTCATCCAACTAGCGACCAATGAGCAGTTCTTC. As protein: CASSVIQLATNEQFF.